This T cell receptor (beta chain) was recorded in a study of CD8+ T cells in alopecia areata. The V and J ends lost 6 bases and 7 bases respectively, with 6 bases between them. The germline V gene encodes CDR1 SNHLY and CDR2 FYNNEI. The CDR3 is 10 amino acids. Whole-study findings and limits: Mice gave a clearer picture of TCR sharing than patients did, possibly for HLA-related reasons. Clonality in lesional scalp, especially alopecia totalis/universalis, exceeded that of normal scalp.

Sequencing used cDNA as its template, made by extracting RNA and reverse transcribing it. Sequencing was performed with immunoSEQ multiplex PCR; in TCRdb, only in-frame clones are kept and a portion is missing. The sample lists about 140,000 clones; about 60% were seen once. This clone appeared a single time. What it recognizes is unknown. Sequencing used CD4+ T cells sorted from blood. J is TRBJ1-2 and V is TRBV2, with D perhaps TRBD1 (6 bases). This receptor was identified in a human donor in good health. The CDR3 DNA is TGTGCCAGCAGCAGGGGTGGCTACACCTTC. It specifies CASSRGGYTF.